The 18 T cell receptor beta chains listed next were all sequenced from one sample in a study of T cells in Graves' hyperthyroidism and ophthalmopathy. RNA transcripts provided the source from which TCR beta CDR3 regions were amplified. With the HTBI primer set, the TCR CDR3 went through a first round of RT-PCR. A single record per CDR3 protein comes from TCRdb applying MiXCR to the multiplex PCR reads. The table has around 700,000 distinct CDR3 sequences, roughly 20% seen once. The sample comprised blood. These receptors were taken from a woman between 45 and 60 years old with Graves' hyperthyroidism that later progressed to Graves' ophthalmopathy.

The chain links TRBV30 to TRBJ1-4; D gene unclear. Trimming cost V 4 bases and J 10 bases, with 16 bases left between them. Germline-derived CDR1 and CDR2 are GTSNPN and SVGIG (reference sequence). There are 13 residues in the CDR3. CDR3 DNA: TGTGCCTGGAAGCGAACAGAGCGTGGAAAACTGTTTTTT. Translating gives CAWKRTERGKLFF.

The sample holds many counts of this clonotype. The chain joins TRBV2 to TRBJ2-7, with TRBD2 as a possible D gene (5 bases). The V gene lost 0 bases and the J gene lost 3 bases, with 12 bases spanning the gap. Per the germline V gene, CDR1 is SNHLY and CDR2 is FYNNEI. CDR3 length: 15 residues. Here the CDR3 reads CASSEAPGIGYEQYF. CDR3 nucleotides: TGTGCCAGCAGTGAAGCGCCCGGGATTGGCTACGAGCAGTACTTC.

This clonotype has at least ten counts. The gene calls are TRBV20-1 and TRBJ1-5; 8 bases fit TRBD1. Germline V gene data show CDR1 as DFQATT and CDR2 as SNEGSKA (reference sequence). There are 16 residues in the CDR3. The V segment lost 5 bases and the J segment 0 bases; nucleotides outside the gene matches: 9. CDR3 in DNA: TGCAGTGCTCTGGACAGGGCGGGATATAGCAATCAGCCCCAGCATTTT. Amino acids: CSALDRAGYSNQPQHF.

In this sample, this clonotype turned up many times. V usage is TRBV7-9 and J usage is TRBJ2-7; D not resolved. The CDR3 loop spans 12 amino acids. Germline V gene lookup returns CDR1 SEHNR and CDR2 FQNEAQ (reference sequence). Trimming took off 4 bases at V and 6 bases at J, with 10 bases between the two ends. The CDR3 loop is CASSSYKVEQYF. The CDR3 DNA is TGTGCCAGCAGCTCCTACAAGGTCGAGCAGTACTTC. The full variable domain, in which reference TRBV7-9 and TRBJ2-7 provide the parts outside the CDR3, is DTGVSQNPRHKITKRGQNVTFRCDPISEHNRLYWYRQTLGQGPEFLTYFQNEAQLEKSRLLSDRFSAERPKGSFSTLEIQRTEQGDSAMYLCASSSYKVEQYFGPGTRLTVT.

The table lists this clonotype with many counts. CDR3 region: CASSPSGRISSYEQYF. The DNA for the CDR3 is TGTGCCAGCAGCCCGTCCGGACGGATTAGCTCCTACGAGCAGTACTTC. V usage is TRBV5-5 and J usage is TRBJ2-7, with unresolved D. CDR3 length equals 16 residues. V was pared by 4 bases and J by 0 bases, with 17 bases between. Germline CDR1 is SGHKS and CDR2 is YYEKEE (reference sequence).

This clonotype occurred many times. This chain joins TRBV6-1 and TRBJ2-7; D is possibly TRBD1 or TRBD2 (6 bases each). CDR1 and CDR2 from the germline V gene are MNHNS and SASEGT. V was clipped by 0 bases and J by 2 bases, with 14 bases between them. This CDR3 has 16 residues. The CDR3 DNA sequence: TGTGCCAGCAGTGAAGCCAAGGGGGGTTTCCCCTACGAGCAGTACTTC. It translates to CASSEAKGGFPYEQYF.

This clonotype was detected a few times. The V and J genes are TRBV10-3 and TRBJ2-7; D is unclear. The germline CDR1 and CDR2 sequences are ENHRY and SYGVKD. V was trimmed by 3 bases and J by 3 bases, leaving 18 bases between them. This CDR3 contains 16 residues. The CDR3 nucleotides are TGTGCCATCAGTGAAGTTGGGCTCCACCAGAACTACGAGCAGTACTTC. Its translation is CAISEVGLHQNYEQYF.

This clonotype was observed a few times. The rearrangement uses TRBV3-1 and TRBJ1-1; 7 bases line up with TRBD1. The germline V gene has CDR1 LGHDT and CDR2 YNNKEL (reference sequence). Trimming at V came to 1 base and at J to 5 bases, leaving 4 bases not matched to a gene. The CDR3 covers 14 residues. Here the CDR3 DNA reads TGTGCCAGCAGCCAAGGAGGGGGCCTTACTGAAGCTTTCTTT. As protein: CASSQGGGLTEAFF. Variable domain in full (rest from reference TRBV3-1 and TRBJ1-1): DTAVSQTPKYLVTQMGNDKSIKCEQNLGHDTMYWYKQDSKKFLKIMFSYNNKELIINETVPNRFSPKSPDKAHLNLHINSLELGDSAVYFCASSQGGGLTEAFFGQGTRLTVV.

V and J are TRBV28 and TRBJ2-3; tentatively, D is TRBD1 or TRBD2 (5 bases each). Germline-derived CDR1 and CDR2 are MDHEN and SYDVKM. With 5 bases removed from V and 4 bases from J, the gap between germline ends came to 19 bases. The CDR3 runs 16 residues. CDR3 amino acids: CASSPIQGVGADTQYF. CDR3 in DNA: TGTGCCAGCAGTCCGATACAAGGGGTCGGGGCAGATACGCAGTATTTT.

The CDR3 sequence: CASSLDPGSSYNSPLHF. The CDR3 DNA reads as TGCGCCAGCAGCTTGGACCCCGGGAGCTCCTATAATTCACCCCTCCACTTT. The J gene is TRBJ1-6, the V gene TRBV5-1; D ambiguous. Germline-derived CDR1 and CDR2 are SGHRS and YFSETQ. Trimming removed 0 bases from V and 0 bases from J, with 10 bases in between. The CDR3 has 17 amino acids.

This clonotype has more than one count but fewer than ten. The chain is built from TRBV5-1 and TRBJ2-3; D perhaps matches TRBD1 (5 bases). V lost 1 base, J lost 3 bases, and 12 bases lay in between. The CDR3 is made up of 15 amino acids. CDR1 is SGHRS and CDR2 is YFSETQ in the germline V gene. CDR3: CASSLSGLGTDTQYF. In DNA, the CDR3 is TGCGCCAGCAGCTTGTCAGGGTTAGGTACAGATACGCAGTATTTT.

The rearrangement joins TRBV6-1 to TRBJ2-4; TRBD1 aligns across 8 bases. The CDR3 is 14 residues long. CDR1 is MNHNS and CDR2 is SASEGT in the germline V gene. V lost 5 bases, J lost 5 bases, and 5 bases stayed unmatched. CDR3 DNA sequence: TGTGCCAGCAGTTCCCCGGACAGGGAAAACATTCAGTACTTC. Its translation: CASSSPDRENIQYF.

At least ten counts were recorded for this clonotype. CDR3 residues: CASSRSVADGDEKLFF. The DNA of the CDR3 is TGTGCCAGCTCACGGTCTGTGGCAGATGGGGATGAAAAACTGTTTTTT. The chain joins TRBV18 to TRBJ1-4; no reliable D call. The V gene's germline CDR1 is KGHSH and CDR2 LQKENI. Trimming pared 4 bases from V and 6 bases from J, leaving 18 bases between. This CDR3 comprises 16 residues.

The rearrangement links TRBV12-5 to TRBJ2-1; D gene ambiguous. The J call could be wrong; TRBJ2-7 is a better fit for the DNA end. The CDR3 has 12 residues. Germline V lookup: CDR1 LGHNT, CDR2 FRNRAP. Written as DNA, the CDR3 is TGTGCTAGTGGTGAAGCATCGAATGAGCAGTACTTC. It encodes CASGEASNEQYF.

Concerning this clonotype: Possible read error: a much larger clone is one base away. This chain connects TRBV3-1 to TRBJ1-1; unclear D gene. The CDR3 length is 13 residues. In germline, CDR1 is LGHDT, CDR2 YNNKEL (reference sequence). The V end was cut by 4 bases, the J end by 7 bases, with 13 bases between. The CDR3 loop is CASSPAEGSEAFF. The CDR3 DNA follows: TGTGCCAGCAGCCCGGCCGAGGGTAGTGAAGCTTTCTTT.

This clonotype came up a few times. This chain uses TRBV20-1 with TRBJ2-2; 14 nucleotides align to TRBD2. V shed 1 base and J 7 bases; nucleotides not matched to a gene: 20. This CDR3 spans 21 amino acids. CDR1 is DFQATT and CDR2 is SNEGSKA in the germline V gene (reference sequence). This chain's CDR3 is CSARVERTSGGQTLSRGELFF. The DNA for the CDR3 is TGCAGTGCTAGAGTTGAAAGGACTAGCGGGGGGCAAACACTGTCCCGCGGGGAGCTGTTTTTT.

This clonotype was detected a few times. The CDR3 here is CAISESRRDETQYF. The DNA for the CDR3 is TGTGCCATCAGTGAGTCTCGGAGGGATGAGACCCAGTACTTC. The gene calls are TRBV10-3 and TRBJ2-5, with D tentatively TRBD2 (6 bases). The CDR3 has 14 amino acids. V lost 0 bases and J 5 bases, leaving 10 bases between the germline ends. The V gene's germline CDR1 is ENHRY and CDR2 SYGVKD.

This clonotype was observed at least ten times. CDR3: CASSSRLAGAGGTQYF. In nucleotides, the CDR3 is TGTGCCAGCAGCTCCCGACTAGCGGGGGCCGGAGGGACCCAGTACTTC. This chain joins TRBV7-9 and TRBJ2-5; 12 positions agree with TRBD2. Germline loops: CDR1 SEHNR, CDR2 FQNEAQ (reference sequence). This CDR3 region has 16 residues. Trimming at V came to 4 bases and at J to 7 bases, leaving 10 bases not matched to a gene. Full variable domain (remainder filled in from reference TRBV7-9 and TRBJ2-5): DTGVSQNPRHKITKRGQNVTFRCDPISEHNRLYWYRQTLGQGPEFLTYFQNEAQLEKSRLLSDRFSAERPKGSFSTLEIQRTEQGDSAMYLCASSSRLAGAGGTQYFGPGTRLLVL.